Listed below are T cell receptor beta chains from one sample, sequenced in a study of blood T cell repertoires in COVID-19. The assay was immunoSEQ multiplex PCR, and TCRdb's table has in-frame clones only and misses some. The sample gives over 250,000 clones, about nine tenths of which show up once; approximately 2% is in the top ten. What was sequenced was peripheral blood. These TCRs come from a man over 45 with acute or convalescent COVID-19. Both conserved end residues are part of each CDR3.

CDR3: CASSVGQENSPLHF
V: TRBV5-1

CDR3: CASPPSGGAYEQYF
V: TRBV2

CDR3: CASSRLGGEQFF
V: TRBV7-9

CDR3: CATSRDRGLGQPQHF
V: TRBV15

CDR3: CASSPRALRETGANVLTF
V: TRBV18

CDR3: CASSLAGASLRDEQFF
V: TRBV27

CDR3: CASSLTGGIPDTQYF
V: TRBV5-1

CDR3: CATSIRVNTEAFF
V: TRBV15

CDR3: CASSPGGAGSSYNSPLHF
V: TRBV3-1/TRBV3-2

CDR3: CASGDNQQYF
V: TRBV6-5

CDR3: CASSPGGTSEAFF
V: TRBV23-1

CDR3: CASGRPRGRMNTEAFF
V: TRBV2

CDR3: CASREGSDTQYF
V: TRBV7-2

CDR3: CASSYQRGRGDTQYF
V: TRBV19

CDR3: CASSQTGGRTDTQYF
V: TRBV3-1/TRBV3-2

CDR3: CAISEKEQGGGYGYTF
V: TRBV10-3

CDR3: CASRDRGADTQYF
V: TRBV25-1

CDR3: CASSLAPSAQETQYF
V: TRBV5-6

CDR3: CASSLVAGEGGYGYTF
V: TRBV5-4

CDR3: CASSPRALDTEAFF
V: TRBV5-1

CDR3: CASSSGGGGNQPQHF
V: TRBV5-6

CDR3: CASSKGSSGGYGYTF
V: TRBV7-9

CDR3: CASSKRGTGAYNEQFF
V: TRBV7-9

CDR3: CASSFGAQPQHF
V: TRBV12-3/TRBV12-4

CDR3: CASSSGSTEDTQYF
V: TRBV7-9

CDR3: CAWSFNTGELFF
V: TRBV30

CDR3: CASSVGGAGGYTF
V: TRBV7-9

CDR3: CASSWDRGPDTQYF
V: TRBV5-6

CDR3: CARRGSGPYEQYF
V: TRBV30

CDR3: CASSETRSRPNEQFF
V: TRBV10-1

CDR3: CASSVGTRVTDTQYF
V: TRBV9